The 27 T cell receptor beta chains below come from one sample, sequenced in a study of cytomegalovirus exposure and HLA in healthy donors. Amplification used 60 Vbeta primers and 13 Jbeta primers. Profiled with immunoSEQ multiplex PCR; TCRdb holds only in-frame clones, not every one. The sample has around 150,000 clones, over 70% seen once. Sample: PBMCs. Receptor source: a woman aged 40 to 50 in good health and CMV-seronegative.

The chain carries TRBV28 and TRBJ1-2, with TRBD1 matching 9 bases. CDR3 size: 12 residues. Germline trimming cut 8 bases from V and 5 bases from J; bases unmatched to any gene: 3. The germline gives CDR1 MDHEN, CDR2 SYDVKM. CDR3 loop: CASHGQGYGYTF. The CDR3 region has the DNA TGTGCCAGCCATGGACAGGGGTATGGCTACACCTTC.

The gene calls are TRBV9 and TRBJ2-5; 7 positions match TRBD1. The DNA matches TRBJ2-7 better at its end, which makes the J call doubtful. Germline V CDR1 and CDR2: SGDLS, YYNGEE. The CDR3 contains 14 residues. Here the CDR3 reads CASSANNRGAEQYF. In DNA, the CDR3 is TGTGCCAGCAGCGCCAATAACAGGGGTGCCGAGCAGTACTTC.

This clone has just a few counts. V usage is TRBV5-6 and J usage is TRBJ1-4, with D perhaps TRBD1 (6 bases). Looked up from germline, CDR1 is SGHDT and CDR2 is YYEEEE. This CDR3 contains 15 residues. V was shortened by 4 bases and J by 8 bases, with 18 bases between the two germline ends. This CDR3 is CASSPDGGLDEKLFF. DNA for the CDR3: TGTGCCAGCAGCCCGGACGGGGGGCTAGACGAAAAACTGTTTTTT. The variable domain in full, completed from reference TRBV5-6 and TRBJ1-4, reads DAGVTQSPTHLIKTRGQQVTLRCSPKSGHDTVSWYQQALGQGPQFIFQYYEEEERQRGNFPDRFSGHQFPNYSSELNVNALLLGDSALYLCASSPDGGLDEKLFFGSGTQLSVL.

This clone has only a few counts. The chain combines TRBV2 with TRBJ2-7; TRBD1 agrees at 8 bases. Trimming took 5 bases from V and 2 from J; bases not matched to a gene: 5. This CDR3 has 14 amino acids. Germline V gives CDR1 SNHLY, CDR2 FYNNEI. CDR3 residues: CASSPGQGTYEQYF. CDR3 DNA sequence: TGTGCCAGCAGTCCAGGACAGGGAACCTACGAGCAGTACTTC. Variable domain in full (rest from reference TRBV2 and TRBJ2-7): EPEVTQTPSHQVTQMGQEVILRCVPISNHLYFYWYRQILGQKVEFLVSFYNNEISEKSEIFDDQFSVERPDGSNFTLKIRSTKLEDSAMYFCASSPGQGTYEQYFGPGTRLTVT.

Only a few counts were recorded for this clone. The rearrangement links TRBV4-3 to TRBJ2-2; the match to TRBD2 covers 8 bases. This CDR3 has 17 residues. V was pared by 4 bases and J by 0 bases, with 7 bases of the junction left unmatched. Germline lookup yields CDR1 LGHNA and CDR2 YSLEER. The CDR3 DNA follows: TGCGCCAGCAGCCGTTCAAGCGGGGGCGCGAACACCGGGGAGCTGTTTTTT. Translation gives CASSRSSGGANTGELFF.

J is TRBJ2-7 and V is TRBV28; 10 bases agree with TRBD1. This CDR3 is built from 14 residues. Germline V CDR1 and CDR2: MDHEN, SYDVKM. The V gene end was trimmed by 8 bases and the J gene end by 7 bases; junction bases not matched to a gene: 11. The CDR3 DNA follows: TGTGCCAGCGGAGGACAGGGGGGTTTTCGGGAGCAGTACTTC. As protein: CASGGQGGFREQYF.

This clone appeared a single time. The chain combines TRBV2 with TRBJ2-3, with TRBD2 matching over 9 bases. Germline V gene data show CDR1 as SNHLY and CDR2 as FYNNEI. This CDR3 comprises 17 residues. After removal of 1 base from V and 5 bases from J, the junction contained 10 bases not matched to a gene. The CDR3 DNA sequence: TGTGCCAGCAGTGAAGGGGAATCGCAGCGGGGGGTAGATACGCAGTATTTT. Translated, it gives CASSEGESQRGVDTQYF. Filled out from reference TRBV2 and TRBJ2-3, the complete variable domain reads EPEVTQTPSHQVTQMGQEVILRCVPISNHLYFYWYRQILGQKVEFLVSFYNNEISEKSEIFDDQFSVERPDGSNFTLKIRSTKLEDSAMYFCASSEGESQRGVDTQYFGPGTRLTVL.

Only one count was recorded for this clone. The rearrangement uses TRBV6-6 and TRBJ1-5; 9 nucleotides agree with TRBD1. There are 16 residues in the CDR3. Germline trimming cut 5 bases from V and 0 bases from J; bases unmatched to any gene: 5. Germline values: CDR1 MNHNY, CDR2 SVGAGI (reference sequence). CDR3 coding DNA: TGTGCCAGCAGTACAGGGACAGGGTATAGCAATCAGCCCCAGCATTTT. Its translation: CASSTGTGYSNQPQHF.

The chain combines TRBV7-3 with TRBJ2-3, with 7 nucleotides matching TRBD2. V dropped 6 bases and J dropped 2; count of bases not matched to a gene: 11. CDR1 is SGHTA and CDR2 is FQGTGA in the germline V gene. This CDR3 has 16 amino acids. CDR3: CASSHDSSGITDTQYF. The CDR3 DNA reads TGTGCCAGCAGTCACGACTCTAGCGGCATCACAGATACGCAGTATTTT.

The rearrangement joins TRBV29-1 to TRBJ2-1; 9 positions match TRBD2. CDR1 is SQVTM, CDR2 ANQGSEA, per germline. The CDR3 totals 16 residues. The V gene end was trimmed by 4 bases and the J gene end by 1 base; junction bases not matched to a gene: 8. The CDR3 here is CSVAGFSGSSYNEQFF. The CDR3 DNA reads TGCAGCGTTGCGGGCTTTAGCGGGAGTTCCTACAATGAGCAGTTCTTC.

This clone was counted once. The chain employs TRBV28 and TRBJ1-5, with D maybe TRBD1 (6 bases). The germline gives CDR1 MDHEN, CDR2 SYDVKM. The V gene lost 3 bases and the J gene lost 6 bases, with 12 bases spanning the gap. The CDR3 covers 14 residues. The CDR3, as DNA: TGTGCCAGCAGTTTTGGCAGGGGATCTCAGCCCCAGCATTTT. It specifies CASSFGRGSQPQHF.

The chain couples TRBV9 to TRBJ2-1; D possibly corresponds to TRBD1 (5 bases). The germline V and J ends were trimmed by 0 bases and 2 bases, with 12 bases remaining between them. CDR1 and CDR2 from the germline V gene are SGDLS and YYNGEE. This CDR3 has 16 residues. CDR3 sequence: CASSVAGIVTYNEQFF. The CDR3 DNA sequence: TGTGCCAGCAGCGTAGCAGGGATTGTCACCTACAATGAGCAGTTCTTC.

The chain couples TRBV19 to TRBJ1-5; 8 bases are shared with TRBD1. Trimming took 4 bases from V and 2 from J; bases not matched to a gene: 7. The CDR3 covers 16 residues. Germline CDR1 LNHDA, CDR2 SQIVND (reference sequence). The CDR3 DNA reads TGTGCCAGTAGTAAAATGGACAGGGCGGGCAATCAGCCCCAGCATTTT. This encodes CASSKMDRAGNQPQHF.

This chain connects TRBV7-9 to TRBJ1-1, with a possible D match to TRBD1 (5 bases). Germline V gives CDR1 SEHNR, CDR2 FQNEAQ (reference sequence). V dropped 6 bases and J dropped 1 base, with 12 bases sitting between them. This CDR3 is 14 amino acids long. CDR3 loop: CASRSGGGNTEAFF. As DNA, the CDR3 is TGTGCCAGCAGGTCCGGGGGGGGGAACACTGAAGCTTTCTTT.

The V call is TRBV6-5, the J call TRBJ2-1; D uncertain. The CDR3 has 13 residues. Germline CDR1 and CDR2: MNHEY and SVGAGI. The germline V and J ends were trimmed by 0 bases and 11 bases, with 11 bases remaining between them. The CDR3 DNA reads TGTGCCAGCAGTTACTCCCGGAGAATGCAGCAGTTCTTC. Protein: CASSYSRRMQQFF.

J is TRBJ2-6 and V is TRBV5-4, with D possibly matching TRBD1 (5 bases). The length of the CDR3 is 17 residues. Looked up from germline, CDR1 is SGHNT and CDR2 is YYREEE (reference sequence). V lost 4 bases, J lost 0 bases, and 14 bases lay in between. The CDR3 spells CASSLRVVSSGANVLTF. Written as DNA, the CDR3 is TGTGCCAGCAGCCTCAGGGTGGTTAGCTCTGGGGCCAACGTCCTGACTTTC.

The gene calls are TRBV7-2 and TRBJ1-2; D might be TRBD1 (6 bases). Germline-derived CDR1 and CDR2 are SGHTA and FQGNSA. CDR3 length: 12 amino acids. Trimming shortened V by 5 bases and J by 6 bases, and 10 bases separated the two germline ends. The CDR3 DNA follows: TGTGCCAGCAGCGTACAGGGCCATGGCTACACCTTC. Translated, it gives CASSVQGHGYTF.

The chain uses TRBV19 and TRBJ1-5; 7 positions match TRBD1. There are 13 residues in the CDR3. Germline values: CDR1 LNHDA, CDR2 SQIVND (reference sequence). V lost 6 bases and J lost 2; bases outside the gene matches: 1. The CDR3 protein is CASRTGGNQPQHF. DNA for the CDR3: TGTGCCAGTAGAACAGGGGGCAATCAGCCCCAGCATTTT.

A few counts support this clone. This rearrangement joins TRBV28 to TRBJ2-1; D is possibly TRBD1 (6 bases). Germline CDR1 is MDHEN and CDR2 is SYDVKM. The CDR3 extends over 11 amino acids. V was shortened by 5 bases and J by 13 bases, with 12 bases between the two germline ends. The CDR3 bases are TGTGCCAGCAGTCCCGGGACACCTCAGTTCTTC. Translation gives CASSPGTPQFF.

V gene TRBV6-5 combines with J gene TRBJ2-2, with 8 nucleotides matching TRBD1. Germline CDR1 is MNHEY and CDR2 is SVGAGI. This CDR3 region has 14 residues. Trimming removed 2 bases from V and 4 bases from J; junction bases left unmatched: 0. CDR3 loop: CASSYDRGTGELFF. The CDR3 nucleotides read TGTGCCAGCAGTTACGACAGGGGCACCGGGGAGCTGTTTTTT.

The chain recombines TRBV7-2 with TRBJ2-5, with D perhaps matching TRBD2 (6 bases). V lost 5 bases and J 5 bases, leaving 9 bases between the germline ends. CDR3 size: 12 residues. Germline CDR1 reads SGHTA; CDR2 reads FQGNSA. The DNA for the CDR3 is TGTGCCAGCAGCGCGGCGGGGGAGACCCAGTACTTC. Amino acid sequence: CASSAAGETQYF.

CDR3 sequence reads: CASSSLAGGQETQYF. As DNA, the CDR3 is TGTGCCAGCAGCTCGTTAGCGGGGGGCCAAGAGACCCAGTACTTC. This chain joins TRBV7-2 and TRBJ2-5; 10 nucleotides line up with TRBD2. The CDR3 has 15 amino acids. Germline assignment: CDR1 SGHTA and CDR2 FQGNSA. V lost 4 bases to trimming and J lost 1 base; unmatched junction nucleotides: 3.

This sequence joins TRBV2 and TRBJ2-2, with 9 bases lining up with TRBD2. This CDR3 has 15 residues. J lost 5 bases, V lost 3 bases, and 4 bases had no gene match. Germline CDR1 and CDR2: SNHLY and FYNNEI. The CDR3, as DNA: TGTGCCAGCAGTGACGTGACTAGCGGTACCGGGGAGCTGTTTTTT. It is translated as CASSDVTSGTGELFF.

The chain is built from TRBV7-6 and TRBJ2-1; D is perhaps TRBD2 (6 bases). There are 13 residues in the CDR3. Germline V gene data show CDR1 as SGHVS and CDR2 as FNYEAQ. Trimming took 5 bases from V and 7 from J, leaving 12 bases between them. Here the CDR3 reads CASSTGVRNEQFF. CDR3 DNA sequence: TGTGCCAGCAGCACGGGAGTTCGTAATGAGCAGTTCTTC.

The V and J genes are TRBV6-1 and TRBJ2-7; weak D call: TRBD1 (5 bases). The CDR3 covers 18 residues. The germline V and J ends were trimmed by 0 bases and 0 bases, with 18 bases remaining between them. Germline CDR1 reads MNHNS; CDR2 reads SASEGT. The CDR3 nucleotides read TGTGCCAGCAGTGAAGCCTATTGGACATCCTGGAGCTCCTACGAGCAGTACTTC. It codes for CASSEAYWTSWSSYEQYF.

Points on this clone: The same CDR3 can be traced to other DNA sequences in this sample. J is TRBJ2-5 and V is TRBV18, with TRBD1 matching over 7 bases. CDR3 size: 13 residues. Germline V gives CDR1 KGHSH, CDR2 LQKENI. With V trimmed by 2 bases and J by 3 bases, 0 bases remained unmatched. For the CDR3, the DNA is TGTGCCAGCTCACCAACAGGGGAAGAGACCCAGTACTTC. It codes for CASSPTGEETQYF.

This clone was found a few times. The chain is built from TRBV7-2 and TRBJ2-7; TRBD2 is a possible D gene (6 bases). The CDR3 consists of 15 residues. V gave up 1 base and J gave up 4 bases, with 14 bases separating them. Germline CDR1 and CDR2: SGHTA and FQGNSA. This CDR3 is CASSLVGGTGYEQYF. DNA for the CDR3: TGTGCCAGCAGCTTAGTGGGGGGAACGGGGTACGAGCAGTACTTC.